This TCR beta chain is drawn from a study of blood T cells in healthy people across ages. Regarding the study as a whole: Bulk PBMC profiling left naive and antigen-experienced comparisons inconclusive.

For the second PCR, which ran for about 7 to 11 cycles, a sample-barcoded 5' primer and a J-beta primer mix were used. A template-switch adaptor with 12 random nucleotides tagged each cDNA molecule. TCRdb itself ran the 5' RACE reads through MiXCR, one entry per CDR3 protein. The sample includes around 1,900,000 distinct CDR3 sequences, roughly two fifths of them seen just once. A remark on this clonotype: The target antigen is unknown.

Trimming removed 5 bases from V and 1 base from J; junction bases left unmatched: 1. Per the germline V gene, CDR1 is SQVTM and CDR2 is ANQGSEA. The CDR3 is 13 amino acids. The clonotype originates from a human donor in good health. The sequencing sample was made of blood. This chain uses TRBV29-1 with TRBJ2-1, with 8 bases fitting TRBD1. CDR3 nucleotide sequence: TGCAGCGTTAACAGGGGGTCCTACAATGAGCAGTTCTTC. This codes for CSVNRGSYNEQFF.